The clone carrying this TCR beta chain was seen repeatedly, ten times or more. The data derive from a study of T-cell reconstitution after alpha-beta-depleted transplantation in children. The J segment lost 7 bases and the V segment lost 8 bases, leaving 16 bases of the junction unmatched. The length of the CDR3 is 16 residues. Preparation of the TCRbeta library was carried out with unique molecular identifiers. Each CDR3 protein gets one entry after TCRdb re-called the PCR reads with MiXCR. The sample lists fewer than 120,000 distinct CDR3 sequences, 10% seen once, with around 8.5% in the top ten. The chain has TRBV12-3 or TRBV12-4 and TRBJ1-4; TRBD1 aligns across 7 bases. Sequences were derived from PBMCs from the stem cell graft donor, sampled from the stem cell graft. The receptor was derived from a human donor who donated a stem cell graft to a child with acute lymphoblastic leukemia. The CDR3 region is CASGSYSGGLGEKLFF. CDR3 nucleotides: TGTGCCAGCGGCAGTTATTCAGGGGGGCTCGGTGAAAAACTGTTTTTT.